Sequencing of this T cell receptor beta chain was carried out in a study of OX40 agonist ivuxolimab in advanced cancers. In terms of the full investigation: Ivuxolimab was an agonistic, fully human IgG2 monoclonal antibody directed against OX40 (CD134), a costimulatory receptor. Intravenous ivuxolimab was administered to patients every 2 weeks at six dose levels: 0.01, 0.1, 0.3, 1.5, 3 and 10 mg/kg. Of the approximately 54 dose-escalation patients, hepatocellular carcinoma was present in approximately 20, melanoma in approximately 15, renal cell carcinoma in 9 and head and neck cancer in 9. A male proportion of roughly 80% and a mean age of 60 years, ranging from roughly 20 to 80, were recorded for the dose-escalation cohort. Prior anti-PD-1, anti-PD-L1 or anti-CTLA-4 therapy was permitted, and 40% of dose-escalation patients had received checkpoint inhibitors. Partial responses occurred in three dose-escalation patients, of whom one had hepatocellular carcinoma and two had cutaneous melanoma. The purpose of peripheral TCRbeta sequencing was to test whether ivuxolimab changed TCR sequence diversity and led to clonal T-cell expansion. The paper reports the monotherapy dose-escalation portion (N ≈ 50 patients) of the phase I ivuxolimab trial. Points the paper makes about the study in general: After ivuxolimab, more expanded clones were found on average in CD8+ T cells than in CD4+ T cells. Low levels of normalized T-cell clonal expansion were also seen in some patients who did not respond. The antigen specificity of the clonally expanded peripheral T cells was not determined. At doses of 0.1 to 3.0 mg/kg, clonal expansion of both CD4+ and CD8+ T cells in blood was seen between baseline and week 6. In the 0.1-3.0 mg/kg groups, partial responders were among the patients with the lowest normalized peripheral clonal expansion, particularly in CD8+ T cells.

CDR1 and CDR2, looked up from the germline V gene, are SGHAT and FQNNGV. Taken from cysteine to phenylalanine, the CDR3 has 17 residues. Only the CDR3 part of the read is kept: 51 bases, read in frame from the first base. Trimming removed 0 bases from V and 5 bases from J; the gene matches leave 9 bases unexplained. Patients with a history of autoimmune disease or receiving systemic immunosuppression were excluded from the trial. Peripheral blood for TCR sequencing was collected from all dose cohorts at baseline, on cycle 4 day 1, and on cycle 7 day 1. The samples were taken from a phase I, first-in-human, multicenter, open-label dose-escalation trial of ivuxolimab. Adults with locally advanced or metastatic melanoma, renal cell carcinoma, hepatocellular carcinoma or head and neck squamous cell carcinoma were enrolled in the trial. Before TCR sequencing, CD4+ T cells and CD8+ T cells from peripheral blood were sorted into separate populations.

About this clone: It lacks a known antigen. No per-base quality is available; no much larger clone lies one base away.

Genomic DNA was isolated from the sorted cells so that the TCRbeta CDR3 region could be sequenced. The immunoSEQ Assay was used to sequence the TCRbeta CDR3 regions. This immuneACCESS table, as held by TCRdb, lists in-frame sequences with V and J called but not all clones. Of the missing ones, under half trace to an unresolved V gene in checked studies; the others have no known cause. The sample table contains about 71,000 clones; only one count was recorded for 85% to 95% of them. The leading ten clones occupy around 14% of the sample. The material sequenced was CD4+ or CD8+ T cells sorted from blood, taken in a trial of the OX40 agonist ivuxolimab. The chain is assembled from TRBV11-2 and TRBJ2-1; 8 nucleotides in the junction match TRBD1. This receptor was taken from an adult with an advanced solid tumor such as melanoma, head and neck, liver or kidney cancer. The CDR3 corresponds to CASSLDRVARGHNEQFF. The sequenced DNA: TGTGCCAGCAGCTTAGATCGGGTAGCCAGGGGGCACAATGAGCAGTTCTTC.